A selection of T cell receptor beta chains follows, all from one sample in a study of shared clonotypes between healthy human individuals. Assay: immunoSEQ multiplex PCR; the TCRdb copy retains only in-frame clones and omits some. The table records roughly 890,000 clones, around 93% of them present only once. Sequenced sample: naive CD8+ T cells sorted from blood. All receptors come from a man younger than 45 in good health. CDR3s include the opening cysteine and the closing phenylalanine or tryptophan. D genes are given only for firm matches. Size tells how often a clone was seen (once, few, many) or the class of an expanded clone, and some rows leave it out.

V	J	size	D	DNA	CDR3
TRBV9	TRBJ2-3	-	-	TGTGCCAGCACTCGGGGGACTAGCACAGATACGCAGTATTTT	CASTRGTSTDTQYF
TRBV6-6	TRBJ2-3	-	-	TGTGCCAGCACCCTCACGGGGGAGACAGATACGCAGTATTTT	CASTLTGETDTQYF
TRBV27	TRBJ2-1	-	TRBD1	TGTGCCAGCAACCGACAGGGGCGCTACAATGAGCAGTTCTTC	CASNRQGRYNEQFF
TRBV27	TRBJ2-6	-	-	TGTGCCAGCAGAGACTTATCCTCTGGGGCCAACGTCCTGACTTTC	CASRDLSSGANVLTF
TRBV5-4	TRBJ2-5	-	-	TGTGCCAGCAGCAAAAACCAGGGGCAGGGGTACCAAGAGACCCAGTACTTC	CASSKNQGQGYQETQYF
TRBV28	TRBJ2-7	-	TRBD2	TGTGCCAGCAGTAACTCCGGGACTACCTACGAGCAGTACTTC	CASSNSGTTYEQYF
TRBV9	TRBJ2-1	-	TRBD2	TGTGCCAGCAGCGTAGCCTCCCCCGCCGGGACTAGCGGCAACAATGAGCAGTTCTTC	CASSVASPAGTSGNNEQFF
TRBV27	TRBJ2-1	-	TRBD2	TGTGCCAGCAGCCCGGGACTAGCGGGAACCTACAATGAGCAGTTCTTC	CASSPGLAGTYNEQFF
TRBV5-1	TRBJ2-1	-	TRBD1	TGCGCCAGCAGCTCGGGACAGGGTTCGATGTATGAGCAGTTCTTC	CASSSGQGSMYEQFF
TRBV9	TRBJ2-5	-	TRBD1	TGTGCCAGCAGCCCCGGACAGGGGGCGCGGGAGACCCAGTACTTC	CASSPGQGARETQYF
TRBV11-2	TRBJ2-6	-	-	TGTGCCAGCAGCCACACCCAAGGCTCTGGGGCCAACGTCCTGACTTTC	CASSHTQGSGANVLTF
TRBV7-2	TRBJ2-3	-	-	TGTGCCAGCAGCTTAGGCTTGGGGGCCCCGCCGGATACGCAGTATTTT	CASSLGLGAPPDTQYF
TRBV9	TRBJ1-1	-	-	TGTGCCAGCAGCGGGAAGCTGGGACATCCGGGGGACACTGAAGCTTTCTTT	CASSGKLGHPGDTEAFF
TRBV25-1	TRBJ2-3	-	-	TGTGCCAGCAGTGGTGGGAGTTCGGATACGCAGTATTTT	CASSGGSSDTQYF
TRBV6-5	TRBJ2-7	-	-	TGTGCCAGCAGTTCCGACAGAGATTACGAGCAGTACTTC	CASSSDRDYEQYF
TRBV11-2	TRBJ2-7	-	-	TGTGCCAGCAGCTTAGGTGCATTCGGACTGTACTTC	CASSLGAFGLYF
TRBV7-9	TRBJ2-5	once	TRBD1	TGTGCCAGCAGCTTAAGTTGGGACAGGGTTCGAGAGACCCAGTACTTC	CASSLSWDRVRETQYF
TRBV15	TRBJ2-7	-	TRBD2	TGTGCCACCAGCGGTAGCGGGAGAATTGCCGACGAGCAGTACTTC	CATSGSGRIADEQYF
TRBV2	TRBJ2-7	-	TRBD2	TGTGCCAGGAAGCGGGGTAGCGGCTCCTACGAGCAGTACTTC	CARKRGSGSYEQYF
TRBV27	TRBJ2-1	-	-	TGTGCCAGCAGTCCGGGGACATACAATGAGCAGTTCTTC	CASSPGTYNEQFF
TRBV4-3	TRBJ2-1	-	TRBD1	TGCGCCAGCAGCCAAGGGACAGGTTCCTACAATGAGCAGTTCTTC	CASSQGTGSYNEQFF
TRBV4-1	TRBJ2-7	-	-	TGCGCCAGCAGCCAGGCAGGGGAGCAGTACTTC	CASSQAGEQYF
TRBV5-1	TRBJ2-7	-	-	TGCGCCAGCAGTCATCAAAGTCCAGAACAGTTCGCGCAGTACTTC	CASSHQSPEQFAQYF
TRBV9	TRBJ2-5	-	TRBD2	TGTGCCAGCAGCGTAGCAAGCGGGAGTTCAGAGACCCAGTACTTC	CASSVASGSSETQYF
TRBV7-6	TRBJ2-3	-	-	TGTGCCAGCAGCCCAGACCCGGGACTCGGGGATACGCAGTATTTT	CASSPDPGLGDTQYF
TRBV6-4	TRBJ2-1	-	TRBD2	TGTGCCAGCAGTGATGGCGGGAGGAATGAGCAGTTCTTC	CASSDGGRNEQFF
TRBV28	TRBJ2-1	-	TRBD1	TGTGCCAGCACTCAAACAGGGGGCGCCTACAATGAGCAGTTCTTC	CASTQTGGAYNEQFF
TRBV28	TRBJ2-7	-	-	TGTGCCAGCAACATAAAGACAGGTTCGTGGGAGCAGTACTTC	CASNIKTGSWEQYF
TRBV28	TRBJ2-7	-	TRBD2	TGTGCCAGCATGCGGGAGAACGAGCAGTACTTC	CASMRENEQYF
TRBV27	TRBJ2-7	-	-	TGTGCCAGCAGTTCGCTAGCGTCCTTCATGGGGCCCTACGAGCAGTACTTC	CASSSLASFMGPYEQYF
TRBV28	TRBJ2-7	-	-	TGTGCCAGCAGTTTACGGCGGGAAACCTACGAGCAGTACTTC	CASSLRRETYEQYF